Shown below are 29 T cell receptor beta chains from a single sample sequenced in a study of CD8+CD57+ T cells in acquired aplastic anemia. All sequencing subjects had displayed CD8+CD57+ cell expansion on flow cytometry. Investigators profiled TCR beta VDJ and CDR3 from genomic DNA template. TCRdb independently ran MiXCR on the reads; one entry per CDR3 protein. The sample lists hundreds of thousands of distinct CDR3 sequences; more than 25% were seen once. Sequenced input: sorted CD4+, CD8+, or CD8+CD57+ T cells (not recorded which) from PBMCs. Receptors originate from a human donor with aplastic anemia.

This clonotype appeared many times. For the CDR3, the DNA is TGTGCCAGCAGCGCAAGCGGGACAGGGGGTTACGAGCAGTACTTC. This codes for CASSASGTGGYEQYF. The V gene is TRBV9, the J gene TRBJ2-7; TRBD1 aligns across 11 bases. V lost 3 bases to trimming and J lost 4 bases; unmatched junction nucleotides: 6. Germline V gene lookup returns CDR1 SGDLS and CDR2 YYNGEE. This CDR3 contains 15 residues.

The gene calls are TRBV12-3 or TRBV12-4 and TRBJ2-1; 8 nucleotides match TRBD2. This CDR3 has 17 residues. J gave up 4 bases and V 5 bases, and 13 bases lay outside the gene matches. CDR3 region: CASSMLPLAGGYNEQFF. Written as DNA, the CDR3 is TGTGCCAGCAGTATGCTCCCCCTGGCGGGGGGTTACAATGAGCAGTTCTTC.

The V call is TRBV10-2, the J call TRBJ2-7, with D hard to call. The CDR3 length is 13 residues. Germline V gene data show CDR1 as WSHSY and CDR2 as SAAADI. V lost 2 bases to trimming and J lost 4 bases, with 9 bases between them. The CDR3 spells CASSEEVDYEQYF. The CDR3 coding sequence is TGCGCCAGCAGTGAGGAGGTCGATTACGAGCAGTACTTC.

This clonotype was observed at least ten times. The rearrangement uses TRBV2 and TRBJ1-1; D possibly corresponds to TRBD1 (5 bases). Germline CDR1 SNHLY, CDR2 FYNNEI. Trimming removed 0 bases from V and 5 bases from J, with 16 bases in between. The CDR3 has 16 residues. The CDR3, as DNA: TGTGCCAGCAGTGAAGCCCAAGGAGGGGCGAGGACTGAAGCTTTCTTT. Protein sequence: CASSEAQGGARTEAFF.

This clonotype was seen at least ten times. The chain recombines TRBV29-1 with TRBJ1-1, with 9 bases fitting TRBD1. V lost 6 bases and J lost 5; bases outside the gene matches: 4. CDR1 and CDR2 (germline): SQVTM, ANQGSEA. The CDR3 runs 12 residues. This chain's CDR3 is CSVVTGGTEAFF. CDR3 in DNA: TGCAGCGTGGTGACAGGGGGGACTGAAGCTTTCTTT. The full variable domain, rest sourced from reference TRBV29-1 and TRBJ1-1, is SAVISQKPSRDICQRGTSLTIQCQVDSQVTMMFWYRQQPGQSLTLIATANQGSEATYESGFVIDKFPISRPNLTFSTLTVSNMSPEDSSIYLCSVVTGGTEAFFGQGTRLTVV.

This clonotype appeared many times. The gene calls are TRBV9 and TRBJ1-6; D remains ambiguous. The V gene lost 4 bases and the J gene lost 5 bases, with 13 bases spanning the gap. CDR3 length: 15 residues. Germline V CDR1 and CDR2: SGDLS, YYNGEE. The CDR3 DNA sequence: TGTGCCAGCAGCATCACAGTGACCGATAATTCACCCCTCCACTTT. Amino acids: CASSITVTDNSPLHF.

This clonotype was recorded at least ten times. This rearrangement joins TRBV7-3 to TRBJ1-1; D remains unclear. V was shortened by 5 bases and J by 4 bases, with 11 bases between the two germline ends. This CDR3 is 13 amino acids long. The germline gives CDR1 SGHTA, CDR2 FQGTGA. The CDR3 DNA follows: TGTGCCAGCAGCCAAAATCCGGGCACTGAAGCTTTCTTT. Its protein product is CASSQNPGTEAFF.

The CDR3 DNA reads TGTGCCAGTAGTATAGGGTCAGGAACCTACGAGCAGTACTTC. This encodes CASSIGSGTYEQYF. This chain joins TRBV19 and TRBJ2-7; no definite D call. Germline CDR1 and CDR2: LNHDA and SQIVND (reference sequence). The CDR3 is 14 residues long. Trimming removed 1 base at V and 2 bases at J, with 9 bases between.

A few counts support this clonotype. This chain joins TRBV4-3 and TRBJ2-2; D gene ambiguous. This CDR3 is built from 16 residues. V was trimmed by 0 bases and J by 4 bases, leaving 12 bases between them. Germline CDR1 is LGHNA and CDR2 is YSLEER. CDR3 sequence: CASSQDNRRITGELFF. In nucleotides, the CDR3 is TGCGCCAGCAGCCAAGACAACAGAAGAATCACCGGGGAGCTGTTTTTT.

Many counts were recorded for this clonotype. The J gene is TRBJ2-1, the V gene TRBV29-1, with 9 bases lining up with TRBD2. Germline CDR1 and CDR2: SQVTM and ANQGSEA. V shed 7 bases and J 6 bases; nucleotides not matched to a gene: 7. The CDR3 consists of 13 residues. CDR3 DNA: TGCAGCGGGACTAGCGCTATATTCAATGAGCAGTTCTTC. Translating gives CSGTSAIFNEQFF.

This clonotype was picked up a small number of times. The chain employs TRBV27 and TRBJ2-7, with 8 bases matching TRBD1. The J segment lost 4 bases and the V segment lost 6 bases, leaving 11 bases of the junction unmatched. The germline V gene encodes CDR1 MNHEY and CDR2 SMNVEV (reference sequence). The CDR3 has 15 amino acids. CDR3 nucleotides: TGTGCCAGCAGGTCCGGACAGGGCGGGTGGTACGAGCAGTACTTC. It is translated as CASRSGQGGWYEQYF.

This chain joins TRBV20-1 and TRBJ2-3, with 14 nucleotides matching TRBD2. CDR1 DFQATT and CDR2 SNEGSKA come from the germline V gene (reference sequence). Trimming took 5 bases from V and 5 from J; bases not matched to a gene: 6. This CDR3 is 15 amino acids long. In DNA, the CDR3 is TGCAGTGCTCGCGGACTAGCGGGGGGTCTAGATACGCAGTATTTT. This encodes CSARGLAGGLDTQYF.

The CDR3 region is CASSYSFVRMYNEQFF. For the CDR3, the DNA is TGTGCCAGCAGTTACTCCTTCGTCCGAATGTACAATGAGCAGTTCTTC. The J gene is TRBJ2-1, the V gene TRBV6-2 or TRBV6-3; D unclear. The ends were cut back, 0 bases at V and 4 bases at J, with 13 bases in the middle. CDR3 size: 16 residues. Germline V gene sequence: CDR1 MNHEY, CDR2 SVGEGT.

V gene TRBV5-4 combines with J gene TRBJ1-5, with 9 bases identical to TRBD1. The germline gives CDR1 SGHNT, CDR2 YYREEE (reference sequence). Trimming at V came to 6 bases and at J to 5 bases, leaving 6 bases not matched to a gene. The CDR3 sequence is 14 residues long. Here the CDR3 reads CASTSGQGYQPQHF. DNA for the CDR3: TGTGCCAGCACCTCGGGACAGGGCTATCAGCCCCAGCATTTT.

Note on this clonotype: A read error may be the cause here, since a much bigger clone is one base away. The chain employs TRBV20-1 and TRBJ1-4; D uncertain. Germline V lookup: CDR1 DFQATT, CDR2 SNEGSKA (reference sequence). This CDR3 is built from 14 residues. DNA of the CDR3: TGCGGTGCTGCCGTTGTGTCCGGGAATGAAAAACTGTTTTTT. Translated: CGAAVVSGNEKLFF.

The chain recombines TRBV11-1 with TRBJ1-1, with TRBD1 matching over 8 bases. V lost 5 bases to trimming and J lost 1 base; unmatched junction nucleotides: 12. The CDR3 extends over 17 amino acids. Looked up from germline, CDR1 is SGHAT and CDR2 is FQDESV (reference sequence). CDR3: CASSRLGRGRGNTEAFF. For the CDR3, the DNA is TGTGCCAGCAGCCGACTGGGCAGGGGGCGCGGGAACACTGAAGCTTTCTTT. The full variable domain, completed using reference TRBV11-1 and TRBJ1-1, is EAEVAQSPRYKITEKSQAVAFWCDPISGHATLYWYRQILGQGPELLVQFQDESVVDDSQLPKDRFSAERLKGVDSTLKIQPAELGDSAMYLCASSRLGRGRGNTEAFFGQGTRLTVV.

With respect to this clonotype: A single base separates this from a much larger clone, so it may be a read error. The V gene is TRBV7-3, the J gene TRBJ1-1, with D perhaps TRBD1 (6 bases). V lost 8 bases and J 4 bases, leaving 17 bases between the germline ends. This CDR3 spans 14 amino acids. Germline assignment: CDR1 SGHTA and CDR2 FQGTGA. CDR3 protein: CASGAQQGGTEAFF. CDR3 DNA sequence: TGTGCCAGCGGCGCGCAACAGGGTGGCACTGAAGCTTTCTTT.

This clonotype has only a few counts. The rearrangement uses TRBV5-1 and TRBJ2-5, with 10 bases identical to TRBD2. The CDR3 has 15 residues. J lost 7 bases, V lost 4 bases, and 10 bases had no gene match. Germline CDR1 SGHRS, CDR2 YFSETQ. The CDR3 is CASSVTGTSEGTQYF. CDR3 nucleotides: TGCGCCAGCAGCGTTACCGGGACTAGCGAGGGGACCCAGTACTTC.

This clonotype was detected many times. The V gene is TRBV20-1, the J gene TRBJ2-5, with TRBD2 identical over 11 bases. Germline-derived CDR1 and CDR2 are DFQATT and SNEGSKA (reference sequence). V was pared by 6 bases and J by 2 bases, with 5 bases of the junction left unmatched. The CDR3 consists of 14 residues. The CDR3 region is CSALTSGTQETQYF. The CDR3 DNA reads as TGCAGTGCCCTGACTAGCGGGACACAAGAGACCCAGTACTTC.

On this clonotype: Given a much more abundant clone one base away, this may be a read error. The chain uses TRBV9 and TRBJ2-7, with a tentative D call TRBD2 (5 bases). CDR1 and CDR2 (germline): SGDLS, YYNGEE. The length of the CDR3 is 16 residues. CDR3 sequence (DNA): TGTGCCAGCAGCTCCCACTCCCTCGGGAATTACTACGAGCGGTACTTC. Amino acids: CASSSHSLGNYYERYF.

There are a few counts of this clonotype. J is TRBJ1-1 and V is TRBV12-5; D is ambiguous. The germline V gene encodes CDR1 LGHNT and CDR2 FRNRAP. The CDR3 covers 16 residues. The V end lost 6 bases, the J end lost 2 bases, and 19 bases lay between the germline ends. Written as DNA, the CDR3 is TGTGCTAGTGGACCTATCGCAATACAGACTAACACTGAAGCTTTCTTT. It encodes CASGPIAIQTNTEAFF.

The J gene is TRBJ2-5, the V gene TRBV20-1, with TRBD2 matching over 12 bases. The junction had 14 bases not matched to a gene; V was cut back by 3 bases and J by 6 bases. The CDR3 is 17 amino acids. Germline lookup yields CDR1 DFQATT and CDR2 SNEGSKA (reference sequence). CDR3 sequence (DNA): TGCAGTGCTAGCGACAGACTAGCGGGAGTCTCCGTAAAGACCCAGTACTTC. Translated, it gives CSASDRLAGVSVKTQYF.

The table lists this clonotype with a count of one. The V call is TRBV27, the J call TRBJ2-3; D gene uncertain. The V gene lost 8 bases and the J gene lost 6 bases, with 15 bases spanning the gap. The germline V gene encodes CDR1 MNHEY and CDR2 SMNVEV (reference sequence). CDR3 length: 13 amino acids. CDR3 loop: CASGHQPRDTQYF. DNA for the CDR3: TGTGCCAGCGGTCACCAACCCAGGGATACGCAGTATTTT.

The chain links TRBV7-6 to TRBJ1-6; a possible D gene is TRBD1 (5 bases). Trimming removed 4 bases at V and 10 bases at J, with 20 bases between. The V gene's germline CDR1 is SGHVS and CDR2 FNYEAQ. CDR3 size: 16 residues. In nucleotides, the CDR3 is TGTGCCAGCAGCTCCAGACAGTTCGGAGTAGGGTCACCCCTCCACTTT. This codes for CASSSRQFGVGSPLHF.

V gene TRBV5-1 combines with J gene TRBJ2-1; D remains ambiguous. Trimming left V 4 bases short and J 9 bases short, with 17 bases between. This CDR3 is 14 amino acids long. Germline values: CDR1 SGHRS, CDR2 YFSETQ. The CDR3 region is CASSLVENTGEQFF. In nucleotides, the CDR3 is TGCGCCAGCAGCCTTGTTGAAAATACCGGTGAGCAGTTCTTC.

This clonotype was seen only once. This chain joins TRBV18 and TRBJ2-7; 8 bases are shared with TRBD1. V was pared by 0 bases and J by 4 bases, with 2 bases of the junction left unmatched. In germline, CDR1 is KGHSH, CDR2 LQKENI. The CDR3 sequence is 14 residues long. CDR3 in DNA: TGTGCCAGCTCACCACCGGGACAGGTTTACGAGCAGTACTTC. It translates to CASSPPGQVYEQYF.

The chain carries TRBV14 and TRBJ1-2; 8 bases match TRBD1. V shed 3 bases and J 8 bases; nucleotides not matched to a gene: 11. CDR3 length: 15 amino acids. Looked up from germline, CDR1 is SGHDN and CDR2 is FVKESK. The DNA of the CDR3 is TGTGCCAGCAGCCAGGACAGGGCGCCAACGGAAGGCTACACCTTC. Its protein is CASSQDRAPTEGYTF. Using reference TRBV14 and TRBJ1-2 for the parts outside the CDR3, the full variable domain is EAGVTQFPSHSVIEKGQTVTLRCDPISGHDNLYWYRRVMGKEIKFLLHFVKESKQDESGMPNNRFLAERTGGTYSTLKVQPAELEDSGVYFCASSQDRAPTEGYTFGSGTRLTVV.

The V and J genes are TRBV7-2 and TRBJ1-2; D perhaps matches TRBD1 (6 bases). This CDR3 is 15 amino acids long. Per the germline V gene, CDR1 is SGHTA and CDR2 is FQGNSA. With 5 bases removed from V and 6 bases from J, the gap between germline ends came to 19 bases. CDR3 protein: CASSQDPVRGNGYTF. The DNA for the CDR3 is TGTGCCAGCAGCCAAGATCCCGTCAGGGGAAATGGCTACACCTTC.

This clonotype appeared a single time. Since a much larger clone is just one base distant, this may be a read error. This sequence joins TRBV2 and TRBJ2-1; no clear D. The CDR3 is 15 amino acids. Per the germline V gene, CDR1 is SNHLY and CDR2 is FYNNEI. The chain's CDR3 is CASSEDHPKYNERFF. CDR3 bases: TGTGCCAGCAGTGAGGACCACCCAAAGTACAATGAGCGGTTCTTC.